The rows below give T cell receptor beta chains drawn from one sample of a study of beta chain features in type 1 diabetes. Generated by immunoSEQ multiplex PCR, the TCRdb table keeps only in-frame clones and is missing some. This sample has under 500,000 clones, with approximately 30% found just once. What was sequenced was naive CD4+ T cells from blood. The source is a man aged 18 to 29 in good health. The CDR3 runs from the conserved cysteine through the conserved F or W. The order of the fields is V gene, J gene, CDR3 protein.

V gene: TRBV5-1
J gene: TRBJ2-6
CDR3 protein: CASGDRGHSGANVLTF

V gene: TRBV18
J gene: TRBJ2-4
CDR3 protein: CASSPSTGEGDIQYF

V gene: TRBV6-6
J gene: TRBJ1-2
CDR3 protein: CASSAADGYTF

V gene: TRBV7-2
J gene: TRBJ2-7
CDR3 protein: CASSPRPRADEQYF

V gene: TRBV5-1
J gene: TRBJ2-5
CDR3 protein: CASSSIGQGAETQYF

V gene: TRBV4-1
J gene: TRBJ2-3
CDR3 protein: CASGDPWRAGPRTDTQYF

V gene: TRBV23-1
J gene: TRBJ2-1
CDR3 protein: CASSPGAGGPELSSYNEQFF

V gene: TRBV30
J gene: TRBJ1-5
CDR3 protein: CAWGRSNQPQHF

V gene: TRBV29-1
J gene: TRBJ2-3
CDR3 protein: CSVEPGLSSTDTQYF

V gene: TRBV10-1
J gene: TRBJ2-5
CDR3 protein: CASSDGPGKTQYF

V gene: TRBV28
J gene: TRBJ2-7
CDR3 protein: CASIRDFAYREQYF

V gene: TRBV10-3
J gene: TRBJ2-6
CDR3 protein: CAISSGLAGSGANVLTF

V gene: TRBV13
J gene: TRBJ2-7
CDR3 protein: CASSRGQGRSYEQYF

V gene: TRBV15
J gene: TRBJ2-1
CDR3 protein: CATSRDRTGSGLQFF

V gene: TRBV9
J gene: TRBJ2-5
CDR3 protein: CASSSLTGEETQYF

V gene: TRBV30
J gene: TRBJ1-2
CDR3 protein: CAWTPRRLGPIYGYTF

V gene: TRBV29-1
J gene: TRBJ2-7
CDR3 protein: CSVMGQGNSYEQYF

V gene: TRBV9
J gene: TRBJ2-7
CDR3 protein: CASSSWASSYEQYF

V gene: TRBV30
J gene: TRBJ2-6
CDR3 protein: CAWATSGANVLTF

V gene: TRBV11-2
J gene: TRBJ2-3
CDR3 protein: CASSSKDTQYF

V gene: TRBV4-1
J gene: TRBJ1-4
CDR3 protein: CASSQVMTGKLFF

V gene: TRBV28
J gene: TRBJ1-1
CDR3 protein: CASSLFSVSFF

V gene: TRBV7-2
J gene: TRBJ1-5
CDR3 protein: CASSLMGQGVQPQHF

V gene: TRBV30
J gene: TRBJ1-1
CDR3 protein: CAWSLRDTEAFF

V gene: TRBV27
J gene: TRBJ2-5
CDR3 protein: CASSLGGGGETQYF

V gene: TRBV29-1
J gene: TRBJ1-2
CDR3 protein: CSTQGRPWGYTF

V gene: TRBV5-1
J gene: TRBJ2-6
CDR3 protein: CASSLVLVTGSVLTF

V gene: TRBV30
J gene: TRBJ2-1
CDR3 protein: CAWSVGRLNEQFF

V gene: TRBV10-2
J gene: TRBJ1-1
CDR3 protein: CASLQTLNTEAFF

V gene: TRBV4-1
J gene: TRBJ2-7
CDR3 protein: CASSRTAYERQYF

V gene: TRBV5-1
J gene: TRBJ2-5
CDR3 protein: CASSLGIAETQYF

V gene: TRBV28
J gene: TRBJ2-7
CDR3 protein: CASSPETGGGYEQYF

V gene: TRBV15
J gene: TRBJ2-7
CDR3 protein: CATSRDLRTSGTYEQYF

V gene: TRBV30
J gene: TRBJ1-4
CDR3 protein: CAWNPGASTEKLFF

V gene: TRBV30
J gene: TRBJ2-7
CDR3 protein: CAWSRQGYEQYF

V gene: TRBV14
J gene: TRBJ1-3
CDR3 protein: CASSISYGNTIYF

V gene: TRBV7-2
J gene: TRBJ1-5
CDR3 protein: CASSGINQPQHF

V gene: TRBV7-9
J gene: TRBJ1-4
CDR3 protein: CASSFGTANEKLFF

V gene: TRBV7-9
J gene: TRBJ2-1
CDR3 protein: CASSSLADNEQFF

V gene: TRBV14
J gene: TRBJ1-2
CDR3 protein: CASRQRHGSIHTF

V gene: TRBV14
J gene: TRBJ2-4
CDR3 protein: CASSRDANIQYF

V gene: TRBV29-1
J gene: TRBJ2-3
CDR3 protein: CSWGRGTAITDTQYF

V gene: TRBV30
J gene: TRBJ2-2
CDR3 protein: CAWSVSRTLYTGELFF

V gene: TRBV5-1
J gene: TRBJ2-7
CDR3 protein: CASSAGPRAGVDYEQYF

V gene: TRBV7-2
J gene: TRBJ1-1
CDR3 protein: CASSPDTEAFF

V gene: TRBV30
J gene: TRBJ1-1
CDR3 protein: CAWSAGRPNTEAFF

V gene: TRBV5-4
J gene: TRBJ2-2
CDR3 protein: CASSAQGLVNGELFF

V gene: TRBV27
J gene: TRBJ2-4
CDR3 protein: CASSLSRDSNIQYF

V gene: TRBV7-6
J gene: TRBJ2-7
CDR3 protein: CASSLAGTGAYEQYF

V gene: TRBV6-5
J gene: TRBJ2-1
CDR3 protein: CASRPRDSYNEQFF

V gene: TRBV2
J gene: TRBJ1-2
CDR3 protein: CASSDMASRAGYTF

V gene: TRBV5-1
J gene: TRBJ2-2
CDR3 protein: CASSLLVTGELFF

V gene: TRBV1
J gene: TRBJ2-3
CDR3 protein: CTSSHWPRTSTDTQYF

V gene: TRBV29-1
J gene: TRBJ2-7
CDR3 protein: CSVWEDSSYEQYF

V gene: TRBV7-3
J gene: TRBJ2-1
CDR3 protein: CASSPRVGTSGYNEQFF